This TCR beta chain was sequenced in a study of CD8 T cells in Susac syndrome. Findings and limits, study-wide: The authors acknowledged that their TCR sequencing and HLA analysis involved a relatively small number of individuals.

Treatment-naive patients with stable or active relapsing-remitting disease were the multiple sclerosis controls. Bulk CD8+ and CD4+ cells came from magnetic negative isolation; CD8+ TEMRA by FACS. This CDR3 has 14 residues. Germline V gene lookup returns CDR1 GTSNPN and CDR2 SVGIG (reference sequence). The RNA input was about 0.5 to 1 ug, and it was reverse transcribed with random hexamers. Amplification of TCR beta CDR3 by immunoSEQ multiplex PCR spanned 54 Vbeta and 13 Jbeta. MiXCR was run by TCRdb on the immunoSEQ multiplex PCR reads, yielding one entry per CDR3 protein. The table has about 200,000 distinct CDR3 sequences, roughly 96% seen once. Note on this clonotype: Its antigen remains unknown. One junction end does not reproduce the germline sequence, and a read error may be involved.

The J gene is TRBJ1-1, the V gene TRBV30, with a possible D match to TRBD1 (5 bases). This receptor was taken from a human donor with multiple sclerosis. Sequencing was carried out using CD4+ T cells from PBMCs. The CDR3 region has the DNA TGTGCCTGGAACCCGGGACCCGGGAACGCTGAAGCTTTCTTT. This gives the protein CAWNPGPGNAEAFF.